This TCR beta chain was identified during a study of blood T cell repertoires in COVID-19. Study background: COVID-19 samples from acute and convalescent phases originated in the United States, Italy and Spain. The cDNA or gDNA used as material had been derived from T cells, B-cell-depleted T cells, or PBMCs.

Seattle patients were enrolled while actively infected and followed longitudinally. Trimming at V came to 3 bases and at J to 4 bases, leaving 5 bases not matched to a gene. CDR3 length: 15 amino acids. Germline lookup yields CDR1 LNHDA and CDR2 SQIVND (reference sequence). Per the authors' pipeline: Cell counts per sample came from amplifying reference gene primers. The method was immunoSEQ multiplex PCR; TCRdb's version includes in-frame clones alone and lacks a portion of them. That table gives V, J and clone size, and the DNA gave D and trimming. The sample has 150,000 to 200,000 clones; just under 90% are singletons.

The sequence was obtained from a woman aged 70-85 years with COVID-19, enrolled during active disease. Sequenced: peripheral blood. The gene calls are TRBV19 and TRBJ2-3; the match to TRBD2 covers 9 bases. CDR3 nucleotides: TGTGCCAGTAGTATGGGCGGGGGGGCCGCAGATACGCAGTATTTT. This gives the protein CASSMGGGAADTQYF.